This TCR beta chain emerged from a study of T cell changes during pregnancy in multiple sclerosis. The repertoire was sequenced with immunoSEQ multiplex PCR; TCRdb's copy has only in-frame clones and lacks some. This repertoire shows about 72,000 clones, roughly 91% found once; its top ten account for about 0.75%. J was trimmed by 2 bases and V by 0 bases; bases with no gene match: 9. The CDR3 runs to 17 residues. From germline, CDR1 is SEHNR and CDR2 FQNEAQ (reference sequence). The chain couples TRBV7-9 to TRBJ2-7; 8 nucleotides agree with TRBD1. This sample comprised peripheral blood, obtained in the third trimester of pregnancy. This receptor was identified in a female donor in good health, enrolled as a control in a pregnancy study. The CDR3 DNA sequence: TGTGCCAGCAGCTTAGCCGACAGGGGTTGGTCTACCTACGAGCAGTACTTC. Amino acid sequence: CASSLADRGWSTYEQYF.